This TCR beta chain was obtained from a study of technical replicates of blood from several donors. The table lists this clone with a count of one. TCRdb's table, derived via immunoSEQ multiplex PCR, lists solely in-frame clones and lacks some. The repertoire has under 100,000 clones, around 96% of them found once; the top ten carry roughly 0.34%. This clonotype was sampled from a human donor in good health. The sample consisted of T cells isolated from PBMCs.

CDR3 bases: TGTGCCAGCAGCTTAGTCTTGGGGGGTTACGAGCAGTACTTC. It codes for CASSLVLGGYEQYF. The rearrangement links TRBV11-2 to TRBJ2-7; a weak D match, TRBD2 (6 bases). The CDR3 has 14 amino acids. Germline CDR1 and CDR2: SGHAT and FQNNGV. The ends were cut back, 1 base at V and 4 bases at J, with 11 bases in the middle. The variable domain in full, with the rest retrieved from reference TRBV11-2 and TRBJ2-7, is EAGVAQSPRYKIIEKRQSVAFWCNPISGHATLYWYQQILGQGPKLLIQFQNNGVVDDSQLPKDRFSAERLKGVDSTLKIQPAKLEDSAVYLCASSLVLGGYEQYFGPGTRLTVT.